The entry that follows covers one TCR beta chain sequence. Its recognized antigen is unknown. No per-base quality is available; no much larger clone lies one base away. The data belong to a study of T cell changes during pregnancy in multiple sclerosis (dated by TCRdb to the late 2010s). Study-wide context: In women with multiple sclerosis, the researchers looked at how the T cell repertoire shifted as pregnancy progressed.

Counted from cysteine to phenylalanine, this CDR3 has 16 amino acids. The entry retains the CDR3 DNA only, 48 bases that are in frame from base 1. At the junction V is shortened by 3 bases and J by 5 bases, with 19 bases in between. The CDR1 and CDR2 encoded by the germline V gene (reference sequence) are SEHNR and FQNEAQ. Library prep was done by the immunoSEQ multiplex PCR assay. Entries here come from immuneACCESS through TCRdb and include only in-frame sequences with V and J called. Some clones fail to appear in such tables; in the studies checked, an unresolved V gene covers under half of the shortfall, and the cause of the remainder is unknown. Here the sample has tens of thousands of clones; roughly nine tenths occur a single time. Roughly 1.4% of the sample rests with the top ten.

The sample was peripheral blood, taken in the second trimester of pregnancy. This chain joins TRBV7-9 to TRBJ1-1, and the D gene may be TRBD1, 5 bases matching. The source of this sequence is a female donor with multiple sclerosis, enrolled in a pregnancy study. The CDR3 protein is CASSLGQGWGGTEAFF. The DNA sequence reads TGTGCCAGCAGCTTGGGTCAGGGTTGGGGTGGTACTGAAGCTTTCTTT. Beyond the CDR3, the reference TRBV7-9 and TRBJ1-1 genes provide the residues; the full variable domain reads: DTGVSQNPRHKITKRGQNVTFRCDPISEHNRLYWYRQTLGQGPEFLTYFQNEAQLEKSRLLSDRFSAERPKGSFSTLEIQRTEQGDSAMYLCASSLGQGWGGTEAFFGQGTRLTVV.